This record covers a single TCR beta chain. V was clipped by 5 bases and J by 5 bases; unmatched bases: 4. Per the germline V gene, CDR1 is SGHTA and CDR2 is FQGNSA. This CDR3 is built from 14 residues. The data originate from a study of blood T cells in healthy people across ages. A J-beta primer mix and a sample-barcoded 5' primer were used in a second PCR of about 7 to 12 cycles. A single record per CDR3 protein comes from TCRdb applying MiXCR to the 5' RACE reads. The sample includes roughly 2 million distinct CDR3 sequences, roughly 52% of them seen just once. The rearrangement joins TRBV7-2 to TRBJ2-1, with 9 bases identical to TRBD1. This TCR was sampled from a woman aged 40 to 50 in good health. Sequences were obtained from blood. The DNA of the CDR3 is TGTGCCAGCAGCCACGGACAGGGGAACAATGAGCAGTTCTTC. Protein product: CASSHGQGNNEQFF.